A single sample gave rise to the 12 T cell receptor beta chains below, sequenced in a study of technical replicates of blood from a handful of donors (dated by TCRdb to between 2016 and 2019). Library generation was performed with the immunoSEQ multiplex PCR assay. TCRdb re-hosts the immuneACCESS table, in-frame sequences only. Its copies lack some clones; in the studies checked, an unresolved V gene accounts for under half of them, and the cause for the rest is not known. The sample table shows tens of thousands of clones, and 92% are seen once. The biggest ten clones account for 0.42% of the sample. Sequencing was done on a sample of T cells isolated from PBMCs. The receptors here all came from a human donor in good health.

This clone occurred once. V and J are TRBV19 and TRBJ1-1; a possible D gene is TRBD1 (6 bases). The CDR3 totals 12 residues. Germline V lookup: CDR1 LNHDA, CDR2 SQIVND (reference sequence). V was cut by 6 bases and J by 6 bases, with 11 bases left in between. CDR3 sequence reads: CASRTGRAEAFF. As DNA, the CDR3 is TGTGCCAGTAGGACAGGTCGAGCTGAAGCTTTCTTT.

The rearrangement links TRBV15 to TRBJ2-1; the D gene is possibly TRBD2 (5 bases). The V gene lost 1 base and the J gene lost 4 bases, with 14 bases spanning the gap. Germline CDR1 LNHNV, CDR2 YYDKDF (reference sequence). The CDR3 runs 16 residues. CDR3 in amino acids: CATSRGPGIGYNEQFF. As DNA, the CDR3 is TGTGCCACCAGCAGAGGGCCGGGGATAGGTTACAATGAGCAGTTCTTC.

This sequence joins TRBV5-4 and TRBJ2-7, with 11 bases matching TRBD1. The CDR3 contains 15 residues. The V gene end was trimmed by 2 bases and the J gene end by 4 bases; junction bases not matched to a gene: 5. Per the germline V gene, CDR1 is SGHNT and CDR2 is YYREEE (reference sequence). The CDR3 protein is CASSLPGQGGYEQYF. CDR3 in DNA: TGTGCCAGCAGCTTACCGGGACAGGGGGGATACGAGCAGTACTTC.

This sequence joins TRBV29-1 and TRBJ2-3, with 9 bases matching TRBD2. The CDR3 consists of 14 residues. V lost 4 bases to trimming and J lost 3 bases; unmatched junction nucleotides: 5. CDR1 is SQVTM and CDR2 is ANQGSEA in the germline V gene. CDR3 residues: CSVGRLAETDTQYF. The CDR3, as DNA: TGCAGCGTTGGAAGACTAGCGGAGACAGATACGCAGTATTTT.

The count of this clone is one. This chain connects TRBV19 to TRBJ2-1; D is perhaps TRBD2 (5 bases). Per the germline V gene, CDR1 is LNHDA and CDR2 is SQIVND (reference sequence). V was cut by 4 bases and J by 4 bases, with 14 bases left in between. CDR3 length: 15 residues. As DNA, the CDR3 is TGTGCCAGTAGTACGCTCGCGGGCGAGTACAATGAGCAGTTCTTC. Translating it yields CASSTLAGEYNEQFF.

V is TRBV28 and J is TRBJ2-3; TRBD2 matches at 8 bases. The V gene end was trimmed by 3 bases and the J gene end by 0 bases; junction bases not matched to a gene: 8. The V gene's germline CDR1 is MDHEN and CDR2 SYDVKM. The CDR3 is made up of 17 amino acids. In DNA, the CDR3 is TGTGCCAGCAGTTTTCCAACTCAGCGGGAGAGCACAGATACGCAGTATTTT. Protein: CASSFPTQRESTDTQYF.

In DNA form, the CDR3 reads TGTGCCGGTTCCGGGACAGGGTATACAACCCAGTACTTC. Translating gives CAGSGTGYTTQYF. This rearrangement joins TRBV6-1 to TRBJ2-5; TRBD1 aligns across 9 bases. The ends lost 11 bases at V and 8 bases at J; junction bases unmatched: 12. CDR1 is MNHNS, CDR2 SASEGT, per germline. The CDR3 loop spans 13 amino acids.

The V gene is TRBV7-9, the J gene TRBJ2-1; the D gene is possibly TRBD2 (6 bases). Trimming shortened V by 5 bases and J by 0 bases, and 14 bases separated the two germline ends. The CDR3 is made up of 16 amino acids. The V gene's germline CDR1 is SEHNR and CDR2 FQNEAQ (reference sequence). CDR3 residues: CASSHWGVNSYNEQFF. CDR3 nucleotide sequence: TGTGCCAGCAGCCATTGGGGGGTCAACTCCTACAATGAGCAGTTCTTC. Filled out from reference TRBV7-9 and TRBJ2-1, the complete variable domain reads DTGVSQNPRHKITKRGQNVTFRCDPISEHNRLYWYRQTLGQGPEFLTYFQNEAQLEKSRLLSDRFSAERPKGSFSTLEIQRTEQGDSAMYLCASSHWGVNSYNEQFFGPGTRLTVL.

The chain recombines TRBV6-5 with TRBJ1-1; TRBD1 matches at 8 bases. J gave up 5 bases and V 6 bases, and 5 bases lay outside the gene matches. The CDR3 covers 13 residues. From germline, CDR1 is MNHEY and CDR2 SVGAGI. CDR3 in DNA: TGTGCCAGCAGCTTGGACAGGGTTACTGAAGCTTTCTTT. Protein sequence: CASSLDRVTEAFF.

The chain uses TRBV4-3 and TRBJ2-5; 8 bases are a match to TRBD1. V was pared by 0 bases and J by 4 bases, with 7 bases of the junction left unmatched. The CDR3 sequence is 16 residues long. Germline-derived CDR1 and CDR2 are LGHNA and YSLEER. The CDR3 DNA follows: TGCGCCAGCAGCCAAGATCTTCCACAGGGGGGAGAGACCCAGTACTTC. Encoded protein: CASSQDLPQGGETQYF.

This clone is a singleton in its sample. The rearrangement links TRBV11-2 to TRBJ1-1, with TRBD1 identical over 9 bases. With 0 bases clipped from V and 0 bases from J, the junction kept 5 bases outside the gene matches. The germline CDR1 and CDR2 sequences are SGHAT and FQNNGV. There are 17 residues in the CDR3. The CDR3 sequence: CASSLDKDRGLNTEAFF. In nucleotides, the CDR3 is TGTGCCAGCAGCTTAGATAAGGACAGGGGCCTGAACACTGAAGCTTTCTTT.

V is TRBV10-2 and J is TRBJ2-7, with D perhaps matching TRBD2 (6 bases). Trimming stripped 0 bases from V and 3 bases from J, with 12 bases between. CDR1 is WSHSY and CDR2 is SAAADI in the germline V gene. This CDR3 contains 15 residues. CDR3 sequence reads: CASSESSLAGYEQYF. In DNA, the CDR3 is TGCGCCAGCAGTGAGTCGTCACTAGCAGGCTACGAGCAGTACTTC.